This T cell receptor (beta chain) stems from a study of CD8+ T cells in alopecia areata. Study background: Twice daily, treated patients received 5 to 10 mg of oral tofacitinib.

Once RNA had been extracted, it was reverse transcribed into cDNA to act as the sequencing template. This table comes from immunoSEQ multiplex PCR, and its TCRdb copy is limited to in-frame clones, with some not included. The table includes 80,000 to 100,000 clones, roughly two fifths detected once. Researchers took lesional scalp punch biopsies and peripheral blood from people who were alopecia areata patients. Regarding the study as a whole: It was lesional scalp, especially alopecia totalis/universalis, that showed higher clonality than normal scalp. Normal-skin resident alphabeta T cells also appear among scalp sample sequences.

Remarks on this clone: Its antigen is unknown.

The material sequenced was CD4+ T cells sorted from blood. The origin of this receptor is a human donor with alopecia areata.

The CDR3 loop is CASSKDLQETQYF. For the CDR3, the DNA is TGTGCCAGCAGCAAGGACCTACAAGAGACCCAGTACTTC. The chain couples TRBV2 to TRBJ2-5; D is ambiguous. V was shortened by 6 bases and J by 2 bases, with 10 bases between the two germline ends. The CDR3 spans 13 residues. CDR1 and CDR2 (germline): SNHLY, FYNNEI.